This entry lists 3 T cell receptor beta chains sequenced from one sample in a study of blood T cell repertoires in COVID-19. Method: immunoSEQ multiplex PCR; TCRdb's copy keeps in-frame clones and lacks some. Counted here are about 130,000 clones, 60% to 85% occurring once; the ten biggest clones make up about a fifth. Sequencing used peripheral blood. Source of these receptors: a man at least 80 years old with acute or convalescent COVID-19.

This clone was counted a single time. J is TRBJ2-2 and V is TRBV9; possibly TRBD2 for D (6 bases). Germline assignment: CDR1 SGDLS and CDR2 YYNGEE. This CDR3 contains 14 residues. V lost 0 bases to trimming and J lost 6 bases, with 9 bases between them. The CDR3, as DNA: TGTGCCAGCAGCGTAGGGACTACCTCCGGGGAGCTGTTTTTT. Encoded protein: CASSVGTTSGELFF. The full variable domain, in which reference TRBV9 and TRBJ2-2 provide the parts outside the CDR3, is DSGVTQTPKHLITATGQRVTLRCSPRSGDLSVYWYQQSLDQGLQFLIQYYNGEERAKGNILERFSAQQFPDLHSELNLSSLELGDSALYFCASSVGTTSGELFFGEGSRLTVL.

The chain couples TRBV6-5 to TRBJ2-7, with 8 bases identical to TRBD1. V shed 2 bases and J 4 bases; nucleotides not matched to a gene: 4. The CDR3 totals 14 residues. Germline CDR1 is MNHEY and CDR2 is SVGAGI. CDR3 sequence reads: CASSYRDRYYEQYF. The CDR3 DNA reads TGTGCCAGCAGTTACAGGGACAGGTATTACGAGCAGTACTTC.

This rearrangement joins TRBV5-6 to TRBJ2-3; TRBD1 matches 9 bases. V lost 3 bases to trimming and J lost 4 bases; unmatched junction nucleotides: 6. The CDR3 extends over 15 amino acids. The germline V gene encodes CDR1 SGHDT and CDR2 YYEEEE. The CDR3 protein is CASSYPRDRADTQYF. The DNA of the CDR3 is TGTGCCAGCAGCTATCCCCGGGACAGGGCAGATACGCAGTATTTT.